Listed below are T cell receptor beta chains from one sample, sequenced in a study of response to subunit inactivated influenza vaccine. TCRdb itself ran the RT-PCR reads through MiXCR, one entry per CDR3 protein. The sample yields some 600,000 distinct CDR3 sequences, around 15% seen once. This material consisted of PBMCs from blood, taken roughly 2 weeks before vaccination. These receptors originate from a man aged 45-60 years who received an inactivated influenza vaccine. Each CDR3 is given with its conserved first and last residue. Each record gives: CDR3 protein, CDR3 DNA, V gene, D gene, J gene, clone size. A D gene is named only where the DNA matches it firmly. Clone size is not always given. Where it is, it says once, few, many or a class for expanded clones.

CDR3 protein: CASSLRVGVTDTQYF; CDR3 DNA: TGTGCCAGCAGCTTAAGAGTGGGAGTCACAGATACGCAGTATTTT; V gene: TRBV7-2; D gene: NA; J gene: TRBJ2-3; clone size: NA
CDR3 protein: CSARPGQVVNEQFF; CDR3 DNA: TGCAGTGCTAGACCAGGACAGGTGGTCAATGAGCAGTTCTTC; V gene: TRBV20-1; D gene: TRBD1; J gene: TRBJ2-1; clone size: many
CDR3 protein: CASSLSAQGYGETQYF; CDR3 DNA: TGCGCCAGCAGCTTGAGTGCACAGGGATACGGAGAGACCCAGTACTTC; V gene: TRBV5-1; D gene: NA; J gene: TRBJ2-5; clone size: NA
CDR3 protein: CAISLGPGANVLTF; CDR3 DNA: TGTGCCATCAGTCTAGGACCTGGGGCCAACGTCCTGACTTTC; V gene: TRBV10-3; D gene: NA; J gene: TRBJ2-6; clone size: NA
CDR3 protein: CASSVGTSGSYEQYF; CDR3 DNA: TGTGCCAGCAGCGTAGGGACTAGCGGATCCTACGAGCAGTACTTC; V gene: TRBV9; D gene: TRBD2; J gene: TRBJ2-7; clone size: many
CDR3 protein: CASRPGFGGNQPQHF; CDR3 DNA: TGTGCCAGCAGACCGGGGTTCGGGGGCAATCAGCCCCAGCATTTT; V gene: TRBV6-1; D gene: NA; J gene: TRBJ1-5; clone size: NA
CDR3 protein: CASSYGNRETQYF; CDR3 DNA: TGCGCCAGCAGCTATGGGAATAGGGAGACCCAGTACTTC; V gene: TRBV5-1; D gene: NA; J gene: TRBJ2-5; clone size: many
CDR3 protein: CASSLATGTTEAFF; CDR3 DNA: TGTGCCAGCAGCCTAGCGACAGGGACCACTGAAGCTTTCTTT; V gene: TRBV7-2; D gene: TRBD1; J gene: TRBJ1-1; clone size: once
CDR3 protein: CSAGNEAWDTEAFF; CDR3 DNA: TGCAGTGCTGGGAATGAGGCTTGGGACACTGAAGCTTTCTTT; V gene: TRBV20-1; D gene: NA; J gene: TRBJ1-1; clone size: NA
CDR3 protein: CATSKQGRTDTQYF; CDR3 DNA: TGTGCCACCAGCAAACAGGGGAGGACAGATACGCAGTATTTT; V gene: TRBV15; D gene: NA; J gene: TRBJ2-3; clone size: NA
CDR3 protein: CASSLPRGQGAYEQYF; CDR3 DNA: TGTGCCAGCAGCTTACCCCGGGGACAGGGGGCTTACGAGCAGTACTTC; V gene: TRBV11-3; D gene: TRBD1; J gene: TRBJ2-7; clone size: NA
CDR3 protein: CASSHRLVPVLYNEQFF; CDR3 DNA: TGTGCCAGCAGCCATCGACTAGTCCCCGTGCTTTACAATGAGCAGTTCTTC; V gene: TRBV27; D gene: NA; J gene: TRBJ2-1; clone size: few
CDR3 protein: CSAPEDRSGNIQYF; CDR3 DNA: TGCAGTGCGCCCGAGGACAGGTCGGGAAACATTCAGTACTTC; V gene: TRBV20-1; D gene: TRBD1; J gene: TRBJ2-4; clone size: NA
CDR3 protein: CASSLADLAGGPSSYEQYF; CDR3 DNA: TGTGCCAGCAGCTTAGCGGACCTAGCGGGAGGCCCTAGCTCCTACGAGCAGTACTTC; V gene: TRBV11-1; D gene: TRBD2; J gene: TRBJ2-7; clone size: few
CDR3 protein: CASSQAGVSYNEQFF; CDR3 DNA: TGTGCCAGCAGCCAAGCGGGGGTTTCCTACAATGAGCAGTTCTTC; V gene: TRBV3-1; D gene: NA; J gene: TRBJ2-1; clone size: NA
CDR3 protein: CASSPGVNSPLHF; CDR3 DNA: TGCGCCAGCAGCCCAGGGGTGAATTCACCCCTCCACTTT; V gene: TRBV4-1; D gene: NA; J gene: TRBJ1-6; clone size: many
CDR3 protein: CASSLRQASGRSSSYEQYF; CDR3 DNA: TGTGCCAGCAGCCTCCGCCAGGCTAGCGGGAGGTCGAGCTCCTACGAGCAGTACTTC; V gene: TRBV4-2; D gene: TRBD2; J gene: TRBJ2-7; clone size: NA
CDR3 protein: CSVARGSGYNEQFF; CDR3 DNA: TGCAGCGTTGCTCGCGGGAGTGGCTACAATGAGCAGTTCTTC; V gene: TRBV29-1; D gene: TRBD2; J gene: TRBJ2-1; clone size: NA
CDR3 protein: CASSLGVVYRTSGNEQFF; CDR3 DNA: TGTGCCAGCAGCTTAGGGGTAGTCTATAGGACTAGCGGCAATGAGCAGTTCTTC; V gene: TRBV11-2; D gene: TRBD2; J gene: TRBJ2-1; clone size: few
CDR3 protein: CASSLRGSDRGGSYERYF; CDR3 DNA: TGTGCCAGCAGTTTAAGGGGGTCAGACAGAGGGGGTTCCTACGAGCGGTACTTC; V gene: TRBV27; D gene: NA; J gene: TRBJ2-7; clone size: NA
CDR3 protein: CASSDSSGITDTQYF; CDR3 DNA: TGTGCCAGCAGCGACTCTAGCGGGATCACAGATACGCAGTATTTT; V gene: TRBV7-8; D gene: TRBD2; J gene: TRBJ2-3; clone size: NA
CDR3 protein: CATSRLREKLFF; CDR3 DNA: TGTGCCACCAGCAGGTTACGTGAAAAACTGTTTTTT; V gene: TRBV15; D gene: NA; J gene: TRBJ1-4; clone size: few
CDR3 protein: CATSKIAGDTQYF; CDR3 DNA: TGTGCCACCAGCAAGATAGCGGGAGATACGCAGTATTTT; V gene: TRBV15; D gene: TRBD2; J gene: TRBJ2-3; clone size: few
CDR3 protein: CASSLRQNTGELFF; CDR3 DNA: TGCGCCAGCAGCCTCCGCCAGAACACCGGGGAGCTGTTTTTT; V gene: TRBV5-1; D gene: NA; J gene: TRBJ2-2; clone size: NA
CDR3 protein: CAIGAGQGEAEAFF; CDR3 DNA: TGTGCCATCGGGGCAGGACAGGGGGAGGCTGAAGCTTTCTTT; V gene: TRBV10-3; D gene: TRBD1; J gene: TRBJ1-1; clone size: many
CDR3 protein: CASRASNYGYTF; CDR3 DNA: TGTGCCAGCAGGGCATCTAACTATGGCTACACCTTC; V gene: TRBV12-3/TRBV12-4; D gene: NA; J gene: TRBJ1-2; clone size: many
CDR3 protein: CASSPPTSADSTDTQYF; CDR3 DNA: TGTGCCAGCAGCCCACCGACTAGCGCCGACAGCACAGATACGCAGTATTTT; V gene: TRBV9; D gene: TRBD2; J gene: TRBJ2-3; clone size: NA
CDR3 protein: CASSDRTGRNTDTQYF; CDR3 DNA: TGTGCCAGCAGTGACCGGACAGGGCGGAACACAGATACGCAGTATTTT; V gene: TRBV6-4; D gene: TRBD1; J gene: TRBJ2-3; clone size: NA
CDR3 protein: CASSQRVPLGETQYF; CDR3 DNA: TGTGCCAGCAGCCAGCGCGTTCCCCTTGGAGAGACCCAGTACTTC; V gene: TRBV7-6; D gene: NA; J gene: TRBJ2-5; clone size: few
CDR3 protein: CASSLLAGGDIQYF; CDR3 DNA: TGCGCCAGCAGCTTGCTTGCGGGAGGGGACATTCAGTACTTC; V gene: TRBV5-1; D gene: TRBD2; J gene: TRBJ2-4; clone size: few
CDR3 protein: CSTGSGGTEAFF; CDR3 DNA: TGCAGCACGGGGTCAGGGGGCACTGAAGCTTTCTTT; V gene: TRBV29-1; D gene: TRBD1; J gene: TRBJ1-1; clone size: few
CDR3 protein: CASTSFGGTGELFF; CDR3 DNA: TGTGCCAGCACCTCCTTTGGGGGGACCGGGGAGCTGTTTTTT; V gene: TRBV7-2; D gene: NA; J gene: TRBJ2-2; clone size: many
CDR3 protein: CSARDPSYEQYF; CDR3 DNA: TGCAGTGCTAGGGACCCCTCCTACGAGCAGTACTTC; V gene: TRBV20-1; D gene: NA; J gene: TRBJ2-7; clone size: many
CDR3 protein: CASSPTTGANDREQFF; CDR3 DNA: TGCGCCAGCAGCCCAACTACGGGGGCCAATGACCGAGAGCAGTTCTTC; V gene: TRBV4-1; D gene: NA; J gene: TRBJ2-1; clone size: few
CDR3 protein: CSVAPRQGLSYEQYF; CDR3 DNA: TGCAGCGTCGCCCCGAGACAGGGGCTTTCCTACGAGCAGTACTTC; V gene: TRBV29-1; D gene: TRBD1; J gene: TRBJ2-7; clone size: NA
CDR3 protein: CASSARDNNSPLHF; CDR3 DNA: TGTGCCAGCAGCGCCAGGGATAACAATTCACCCCTCCACTTT; V gene: TRBV9; D gene: NA; J gene: TRBJ1-6; clone size: NA
CDR3 protein: CASSTYWGVMNTEAFF; CDR3 DNA: TGTGCCAGCAGTACCTATTGGGGGGTCATGAACACTGAAGCTTTCTTT; V gene: TRBV28; D gene: NA; J gene: TRBJ1-1; clone size: NA
CDR3 protein: CASSQKGAPLHTEAFF; CDR3 DNA: TGTGCCAGCAGCCAAAAGGGGGCCCCCCTTCACACTGAAGCTTTCTTT; V gene: TRBV3-1; D gene: TRBD1; J gene: TRBJ1-1; clone size: NA
CDR3 protein: CASSQTSGGSSYEQYF; CDR3 DNA: TGTGCCAGCAGCCAGACTAGCGGGGGTAGCTCCTACGAGCAGTACTTC; V gene: TRBV3-1; D gene: TRBD2; J gene: TRBJ2-7; clone size: NA
CDR3 protein: CASSLAGTFTDTQYF; CDR3 DNA: TGTGCCAGCAGCTTAGCCGGGACTTTCACAGATACGCAGTATTTT; V gene: TRBV11-2; D gene: NA; J gene: TRBJ2-3; clone size: few
CDR3 protein: CASSLGTGFEQYF; CDR3 DNA: TGCGCCAGCAGCCTGGGGACGGGGTTCGAGCAGTACTTC; V gene: TRBV4-3; D gene: NA; J gene: TRBJ2-7; clone size: few
CDR3 protein: CSARGGDRNEKLFF; CDR3 DNA: TGCAGTGCTAGAGGTGGGGACAGGAATGAAAAACTGTTTTTT; V gene: TRBV20-1; D gene: TRBD1; J gene: TRBJ1-4; clone size: few
CDR3 protein: CSASSKGRAYEQYF; CDR3 DNA: TGCAGTGCTAGCAGTAAGGGGAGGGCCTACGAGCAGTACTTC; V gene: TRBV20-1; D gene: TRBD2; J gene: TRBJ2-7; clone size: many
CDR3 protein: CASSTQGSDTGELFF; CDR3 DNA: TGCGCCAGCAGCACACAGGGTTCGGACACCGGGGAGCTGTTTTTT; V gene: TRBV5-1; D gene: NA; J gene: TRBJ2-2; clone size: many
CDR3 protein: CASSQLWGGGNYNEQFF; CDR3 DNA: TGTGCCAGCAGCCAGCTTTGGGGCGGGGGGAACTACAATGAGCAGTTCTTC; V gene: TRBV5-8; D gene: TRBD2; J gene: TRBJ2-1; clone size: NA
CDR3 protein: CASSLEAGTYNEQFF; CDR3 DNA: TGCGCCAGCAGCTTGGAGGCGGGAACCTACAATGAGCAGTTCTTC; V gene: TRBV5-1; D gene: NA; J gene: TRBJ2-1; clone size: many
CDR3 protein: CASSLLRAGELFF; CDR3 DNA: TGTGCCAGCAGCCTCCTCAGGGCCGGGGAGCTGTTTTTT; V gene: TRBV7-6; D gene: NA; J gene: TRBJ2-2; clone size: few
CDR3 protein: CASKVDRDIGNTIYF; CDR3 DNA: TGTGCCAGCAAAGTGGACAGGGATATAGGAAACACCATATATTTT; V gene: TRBV28; D gene: TRBD1; J gene: TRBJ1-3; clone size: NA
CDR3 protein: CVTSDQGWGTDTQYF; CDR3 DNA: TGTGTCACCAGTGACCAGGGGTGGGGCACAGATACGCAGTATTTT; V gene: TRBV24-1; D gene: NA; J gene: TRBJ2-3; clone size: NA
CDR3 protein: CSAPQGITYNEQFF; CDR3 DNA: TGCAGTGCTCCCCAGGGTATAACCTACAATGAGCAGTTCTTC; V gene: TRBV20-1; D gene: NA; J gene: TRBJ2-1; clone size: NA
CDR3 protein: CASSLGGSTYNEQFF; CDR3 DNA: TGTGCCAGCAGCTTAGGAGGCTCCACCTACAATGAGCAGTTCTTC; V gene: TRBV11-3; D gene: NA; J gene: TRBJ2-1; clone size: few
CDR3 protein: CASSGTPYEQYF; CDR3 DNA: TGTGCCAGCAGCGGGACACCCTACGAGCAGTACTTC; V gene: TRBV6-6; D gene: NA; J gene: TRBJ2-7; clone size: few